Sequencing of this T cell receptor beta chain was carried out in a study of blood T cell repertoires in COVID-19. In the study overall: Donors in the United States, Italy and Spain gave samples during acute or convalescent COVID-19. In each case, the material was cDNA or gDNA derived from T cells, B-cell-depleted T cells, or PBMCs.

Repertoires were generated with immunoSEQ multiplex PCR, while TCRdb's copy carries only in-frame clones and drops some. The table has roughly 150,000 clones, roughly 84% seen once. The V and J ends lost 4 bases and 7 bases respectively, with 10 bases between them. The CDR3 extends over 12 amino acids. Germline-derived CDR1 and CDR2 are ENHRY and SYGVKD. In Cohort 3, a recovered donor had either two negative PCRs, clearance, or symptom resolution. The clonotype was recovered from a man in his 60s who had recovered from COVID-19. The sequenced material came from PBMCs or T cells enriched from blood (not recorded which). The V and J genes are TRBV10-3 and TRBJ1-1; D not certain. The CDR3 reads CAISAKQDEAFF. The CDR3 DNA is TGTGCCATCAGTGCCAAGCAGGATGAAGCTTTCTTT.